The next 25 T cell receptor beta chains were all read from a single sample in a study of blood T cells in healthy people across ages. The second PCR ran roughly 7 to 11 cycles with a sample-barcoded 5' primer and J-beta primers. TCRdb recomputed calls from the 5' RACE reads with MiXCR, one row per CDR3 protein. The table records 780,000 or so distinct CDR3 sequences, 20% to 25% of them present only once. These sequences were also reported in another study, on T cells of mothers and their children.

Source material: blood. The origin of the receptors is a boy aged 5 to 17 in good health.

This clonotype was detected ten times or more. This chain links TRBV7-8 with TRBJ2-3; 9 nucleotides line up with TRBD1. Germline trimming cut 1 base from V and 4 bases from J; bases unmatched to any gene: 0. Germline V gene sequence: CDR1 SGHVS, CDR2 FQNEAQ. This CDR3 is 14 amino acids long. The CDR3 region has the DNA TGTGCCAGCAGCTTAGGGACAGGGGCAGATACGCAGTATTTT. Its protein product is CASSLGTGADTQYF.

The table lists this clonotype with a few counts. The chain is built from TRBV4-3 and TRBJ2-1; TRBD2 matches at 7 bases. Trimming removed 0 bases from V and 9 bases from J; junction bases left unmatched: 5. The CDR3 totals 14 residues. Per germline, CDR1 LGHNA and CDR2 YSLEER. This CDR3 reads CASSQEPGGGEQFF. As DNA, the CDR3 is TGCGCCAGCAGCCAAGAACCGGGAGGAGGTGAGCAGTTCTTC.

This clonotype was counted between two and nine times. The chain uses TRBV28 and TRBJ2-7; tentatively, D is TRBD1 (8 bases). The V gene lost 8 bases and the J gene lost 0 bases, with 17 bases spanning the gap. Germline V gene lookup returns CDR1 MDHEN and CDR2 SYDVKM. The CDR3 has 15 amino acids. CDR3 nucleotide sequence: TGTGCCAGCGGGGCCTACAGGGGGGGCTCCTACGAGCAGTACTTC. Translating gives CASGAYRGGSYEQYF. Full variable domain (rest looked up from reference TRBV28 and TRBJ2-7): DVKVTQSSRYLVKRTGEKVFLECVQDMDHENMFWYRQDPGLGLRLIYFSYDVKMKEKGDIPEGYSVSREKKERFSLILESASTNQTSMYLCASGAYRGGSYEQYFGPGTRLTVT.

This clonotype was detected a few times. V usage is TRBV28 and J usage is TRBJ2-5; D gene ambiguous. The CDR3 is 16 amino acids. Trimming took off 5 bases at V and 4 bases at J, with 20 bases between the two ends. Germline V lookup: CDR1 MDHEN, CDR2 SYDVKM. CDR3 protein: CASSPDLKNSRETQYF. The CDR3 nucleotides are TGTGCCAGCAGTCCCGATCTTAAAAACAGCAGAGAGACCCAGTACTTC.

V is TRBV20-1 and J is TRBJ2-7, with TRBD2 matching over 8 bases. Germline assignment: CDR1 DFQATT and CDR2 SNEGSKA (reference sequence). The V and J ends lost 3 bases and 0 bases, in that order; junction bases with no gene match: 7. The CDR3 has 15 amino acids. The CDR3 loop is CSASIAGGSSYEQYF. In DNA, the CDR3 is TGCAGTGCTAGCATCGCGGGAGGTAGCTCCTACGAGCAGTACTTC.

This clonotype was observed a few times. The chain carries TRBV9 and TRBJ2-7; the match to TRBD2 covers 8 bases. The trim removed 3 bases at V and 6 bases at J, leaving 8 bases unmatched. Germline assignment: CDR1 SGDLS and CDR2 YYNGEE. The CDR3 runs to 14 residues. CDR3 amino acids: CASSEGLVFSEQYF. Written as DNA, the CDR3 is TGTGCCAGCAGCGAGGGACTAGTTTTTAGCGAGCAGTACTTC.

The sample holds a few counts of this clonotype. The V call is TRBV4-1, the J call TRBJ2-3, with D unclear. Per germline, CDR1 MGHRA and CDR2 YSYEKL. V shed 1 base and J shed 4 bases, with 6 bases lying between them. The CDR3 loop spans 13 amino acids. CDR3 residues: CASSQALPDTQYF. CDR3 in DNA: TGCGCCAGCAGCCAAGCCCTACCAGATACGCAGTATTTT.

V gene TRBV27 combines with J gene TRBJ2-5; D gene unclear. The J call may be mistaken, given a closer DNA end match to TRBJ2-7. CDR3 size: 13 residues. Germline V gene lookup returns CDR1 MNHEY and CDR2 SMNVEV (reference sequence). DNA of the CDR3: TGTGCCAGCAGTTTCGGTGGGTTCCACGAGCAGTACTTC. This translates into CASSFGGFHEQYF.

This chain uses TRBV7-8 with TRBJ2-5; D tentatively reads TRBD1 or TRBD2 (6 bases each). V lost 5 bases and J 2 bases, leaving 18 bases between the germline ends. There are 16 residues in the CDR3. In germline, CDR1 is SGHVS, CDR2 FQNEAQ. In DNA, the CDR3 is TGTGCCAGCAGCCTTTACGTAAGGGGGGTGCAAGAGACCCAGTACTTC. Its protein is CASSLYVRGVQETQYF.

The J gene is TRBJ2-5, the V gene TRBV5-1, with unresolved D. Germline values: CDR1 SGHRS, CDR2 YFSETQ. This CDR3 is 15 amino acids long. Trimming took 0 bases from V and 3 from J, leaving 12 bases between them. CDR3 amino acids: CASSLGFDVEETQYF. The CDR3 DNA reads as TGCGCCAGCAGCTTGGGGTTTGACGTGGAAGAGACCCAGTACTTC.

The CDR3 nucleotides are TGTGCCAGCAGTTACCAAGAGCCGGGACAGGGGTACGAGCAGTACTTC. Its protein is CASSYQEPGQGYEQYF. The chain recombines TRBV6-2 or TRBV6-3 with TRBJ2-7, with 10 positions matching TRBD1. CDR1 MNHEY and CDR2 SVGEGT come from the germline V gene. The V and J ends lost 2 bases and 4 bases, in that order; junction bases with no gene match: 8. There are 16 residues in the CDR3.

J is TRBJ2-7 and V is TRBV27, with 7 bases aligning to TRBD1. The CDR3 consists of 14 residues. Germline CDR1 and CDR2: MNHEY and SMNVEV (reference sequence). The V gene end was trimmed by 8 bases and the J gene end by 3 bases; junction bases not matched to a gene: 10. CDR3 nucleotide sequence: TGTGCCAGCGGCCCAACAGACAGGGACTACGAGCAGTACTTC. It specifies CASGPTDRDYEQYF.

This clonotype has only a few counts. CDR3 DNA sequence: TGTGCCAGCAGTGACTACTTCGGCAATGAGCAGTTCTTC. Residues: CASSDYFGNEQFF. V and J are TRBV25-1 and TRBJ2-5; no firm D call. The last part of the DNA fits TRBJ2-1 better; the J call may be wrong. The CDR3 is made up of 13 amino acids. Germline CDR1 reads MGHDK; CDR2 reads SYGVNS.

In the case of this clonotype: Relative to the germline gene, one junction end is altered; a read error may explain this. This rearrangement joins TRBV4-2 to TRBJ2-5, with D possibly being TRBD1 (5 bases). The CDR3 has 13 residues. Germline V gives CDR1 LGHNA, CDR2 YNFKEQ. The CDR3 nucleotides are TGTGCCAGCAGCCAAGATCCGGAAGGGGCGAAGTTCTTC. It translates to CASSQDPEGAKFF.

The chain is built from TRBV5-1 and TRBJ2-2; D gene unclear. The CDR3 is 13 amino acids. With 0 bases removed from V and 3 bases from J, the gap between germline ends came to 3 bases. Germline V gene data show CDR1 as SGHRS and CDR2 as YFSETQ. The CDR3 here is CASSLEHTGELFF. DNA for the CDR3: TGCGCCAGCAGCTTGGAACACACCGGGGAGCTGTTTTTT.

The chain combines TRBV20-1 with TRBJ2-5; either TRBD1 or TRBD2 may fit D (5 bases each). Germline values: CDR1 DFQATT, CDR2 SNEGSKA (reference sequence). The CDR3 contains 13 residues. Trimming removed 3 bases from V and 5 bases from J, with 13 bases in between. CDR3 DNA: TGCAGTGCTAGCGAGGGGCGGATTGAGACCCAGTACTTC. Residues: CSASEGRIETQYF.

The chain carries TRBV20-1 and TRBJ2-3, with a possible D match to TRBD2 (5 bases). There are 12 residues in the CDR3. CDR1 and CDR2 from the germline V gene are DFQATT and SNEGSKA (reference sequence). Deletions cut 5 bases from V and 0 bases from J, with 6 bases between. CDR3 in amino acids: CSALASTDTQYF. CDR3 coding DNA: TGCAGTGCTTTAGCGAGCACAGATACGCAGTATTTT.

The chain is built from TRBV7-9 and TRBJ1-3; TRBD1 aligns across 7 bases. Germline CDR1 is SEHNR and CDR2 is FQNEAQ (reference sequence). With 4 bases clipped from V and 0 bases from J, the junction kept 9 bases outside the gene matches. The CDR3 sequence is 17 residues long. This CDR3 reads CASSSPGGQISGNTIYF. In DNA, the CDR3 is TGTGCCAGCAGCTCTCCCGGGGGACAGATCTCTGGAAACACCATATATTTT.

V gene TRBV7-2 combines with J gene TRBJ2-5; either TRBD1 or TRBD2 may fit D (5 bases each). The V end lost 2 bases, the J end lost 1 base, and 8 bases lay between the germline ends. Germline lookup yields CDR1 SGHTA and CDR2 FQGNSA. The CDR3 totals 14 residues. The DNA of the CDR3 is TGTGCCAGCAGCTTAAGGGACCGCCAAGAGACCCAGTACTTC. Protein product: CASSLRDRQETQYF.

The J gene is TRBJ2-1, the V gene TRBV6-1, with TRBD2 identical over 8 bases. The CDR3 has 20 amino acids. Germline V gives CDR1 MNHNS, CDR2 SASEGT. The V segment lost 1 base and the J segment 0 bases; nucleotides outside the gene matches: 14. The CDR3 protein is CASSEGWRLAGGSSYNEQFF. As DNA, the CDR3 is TGTGCCAGCAGTGAAGGGTGGCGGCTAGCGGGTGGAAGCTCCTACAATGAGCAGTTCTTC.

The DNA of the CDR3 is TGTGCCAGCAGCTTTGTCTTTAAGGGAGAAAACATTCAGTACTTC. This sequence encodes CASSFVFKGENIQYF. The rearrangement links TRBV7-9 to TRBJ2-4; TRBD2 might be the D (5 bases). The CDR3 consists of 15 residues. Germline assignment: CDR1 SEHNR and CDR2 FQNEAQ (reference sequence). V was trimmed by 3 bases and J by 5 bases, leaving 14 bases between them.

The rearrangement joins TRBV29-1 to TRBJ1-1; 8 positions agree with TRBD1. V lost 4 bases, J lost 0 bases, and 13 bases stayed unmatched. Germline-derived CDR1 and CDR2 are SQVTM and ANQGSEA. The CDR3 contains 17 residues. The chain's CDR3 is CSVGTGTGSPLNTEAFF. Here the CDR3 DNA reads TGCAGCGTTGGTACCGGGACAGGCTCCCCCCTGAACACTGAAGCTTTCTTT.

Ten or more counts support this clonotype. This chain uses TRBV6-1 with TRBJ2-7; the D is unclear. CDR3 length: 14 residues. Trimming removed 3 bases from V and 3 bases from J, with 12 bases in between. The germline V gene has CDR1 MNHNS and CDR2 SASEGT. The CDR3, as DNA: TGTGCCAGCAGTGAGGTCGGCGGTTTCTACGAGCAGTACTTC. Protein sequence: CASSEVGGFYEQYF.

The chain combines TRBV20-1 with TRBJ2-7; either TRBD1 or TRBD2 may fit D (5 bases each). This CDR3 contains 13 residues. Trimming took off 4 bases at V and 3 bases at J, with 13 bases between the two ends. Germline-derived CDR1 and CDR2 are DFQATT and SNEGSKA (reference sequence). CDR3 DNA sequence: TGCAGTGCTAAGGGACGGAGGCTCTACGAGCAGTACTTC. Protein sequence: CSAKGRRLYEQYF.

CDR3 protein: CSAIPRGKTKNIQYF. DNA for the CDR3: TGCAGTGCTATCCCTAGGGGGAAAACCAAAAACATTCAGTACTTC. The chain combines TRBV20-1 with TRBJ2-4; tentative D call: TRBD1 (6 bases). Germline CDR1 reads DFQATT; CDR2 reads SNEGSKA (reference sequence). V lost 4 bases and J 2 bases, leaving 15 bases between the germline ends. The CDR3 covers 15 residues.